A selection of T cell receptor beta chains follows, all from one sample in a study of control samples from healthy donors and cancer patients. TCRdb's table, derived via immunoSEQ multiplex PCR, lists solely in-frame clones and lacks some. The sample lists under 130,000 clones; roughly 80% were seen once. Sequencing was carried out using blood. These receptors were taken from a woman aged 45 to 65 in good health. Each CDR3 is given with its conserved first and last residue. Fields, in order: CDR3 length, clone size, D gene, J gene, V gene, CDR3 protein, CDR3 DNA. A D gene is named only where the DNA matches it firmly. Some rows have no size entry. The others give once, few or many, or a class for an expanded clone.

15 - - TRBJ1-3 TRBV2 CASSEVRGGGNTIYF TGTGCCAGCAGTGAGGTCAGGGGAGGGGGAAACACCATATATTTT
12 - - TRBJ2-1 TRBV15 CATSSFDREQFF TGTGCCACCAGCAGTTTTGACCGGGAGCAGTTCTTC
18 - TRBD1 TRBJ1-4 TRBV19 CASSIVAHRQGATEKLFF TGTGCCAGTAGTATTGTGGCCCATCGTCAGGGGGCGACGGAAAAACTGTTTTTT
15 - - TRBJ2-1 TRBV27 CASSSSGRVLHEQFF TGTGCCAGCAGTAGCTCGGGACGCGTATTGCATGAGCAGTTCTTC
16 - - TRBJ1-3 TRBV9 CASSYMDTGSGNTIYF TGTGCCAGCAGCTATATGGACACTGGCTCTGGAAACACCATATATTTT
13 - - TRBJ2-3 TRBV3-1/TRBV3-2 CASSRYRSDTQYF TGTGCCAGCAGCCGTTATCGGTCAGATACGCAGTATTTT
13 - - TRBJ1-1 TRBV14 CASSPTGIAEAFF TGTGCCAGCAGTCCGACGGGGATCGCTGAAGCTTTCTTT
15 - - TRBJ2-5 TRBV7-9 CASSWVSGVQETQYF TGTGCCAGCAGCTGGGTCTCCGGGGTTCAAGAGACCCAGTACTTC
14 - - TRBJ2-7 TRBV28 CASSSTQEFYEQYF TGTGCCAGCAGTTCAACCCAGGAGTTCTACGAGCAGTACTTC
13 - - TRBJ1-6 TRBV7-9 CASSPRADSPLHF TGTGCCAGCAGCCCTCGGGCGGATTCACCCCTCCACTTT
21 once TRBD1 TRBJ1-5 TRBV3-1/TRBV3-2 CASSQGSAKGQTPYSNQPQHF TGTGCCAGCAGCCAAGGCTCAGCTAAGGGACAGACGCCCTATAGCAATCAGCCCCAGCATTTT
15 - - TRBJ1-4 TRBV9 CASSVSGWKEEKLFF TGTGCCAGCAGCGTATCAGGATGGAAGGAAGAAAAACTGTTTTTT
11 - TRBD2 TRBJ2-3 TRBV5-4 CASSFVLAGRF TGTGCCAGCAGCTTCGTACTAGCGGGCCGTTTT
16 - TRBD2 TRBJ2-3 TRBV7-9 CASSLDDGGAADTQYF TGTGCCAGCAGCTTAGACGACGGGGGGGCGGCAGATACGCAGTATTTT
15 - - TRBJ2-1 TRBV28 CASSLEGEGWNEQFF TGTGCCAGCAGTTTAGAAGGTGAAGGGTGGAATGAGCAGTTCTTC
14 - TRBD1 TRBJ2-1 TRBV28 CASSLPGGLDEQFF TGTGCCAGCAGTTTACCAGGGGGCTTGGATGAGCAGTTCTTC
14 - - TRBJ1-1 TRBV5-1 CASSRQGWDTEAFF TGCGCCAGCAGTCGACAAGGGTGGGACACTGAAGCTTTCTTT
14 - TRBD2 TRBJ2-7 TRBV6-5 CASSYSGRADEQYF TGTGCCAGCAGTTATAGCGGGAGGGCTGACGAGCAGTACTTC
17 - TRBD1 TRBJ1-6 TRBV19 CASSSGQGARGYSPLHF TGTGCCAGTAGTAGTGGACAGGGGGCGAGAGGATACTCACCCCTCCACTTT
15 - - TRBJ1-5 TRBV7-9 CASSLAGGSNQPQHF TGTGCCAGCAGCTTAGCTGGGGGGAGCAATCAGCCCCAGCATTTT
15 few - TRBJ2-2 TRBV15 CATSRDNRNTGELFF TGTGCCACCAGCAGAGATAATCGGAACACCGGGGAGCTGTTTTTT
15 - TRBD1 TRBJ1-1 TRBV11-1 CASSGDRDRGTEAFF TGTGCCAGCAGCGGCGACCGGGACAGGGGCACTGAAGCTTTCTTT
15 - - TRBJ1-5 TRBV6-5 CASRVGSASNQPQHF TGTGCCAGCCGAGTGGGGTCGGCTAGCAATCAGCCCCAGCATTTT
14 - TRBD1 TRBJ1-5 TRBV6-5 CASSSQGADQPQHF TGTGCCAGCAGTTCGCAGGGGGCTGATCAGCCCCAGCATTTT
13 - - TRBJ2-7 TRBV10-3 CAISESGSYEQYF TGTGCCATCAGTGAGTCGGGTTCCTACGAGCAGTACTTC
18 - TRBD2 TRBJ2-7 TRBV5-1 CASSWTSGSLGGPYEQYF TGCGCCAGCAGCTGGACTAGCGGGAGTTTGGGGGGCCCCTACGAGCAGTACTTC
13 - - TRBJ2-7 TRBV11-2 CASSLGGAGEQYF TGTGCCAGCAGCTTGGGGGGGGCGGGCGAGCAGTACTTC
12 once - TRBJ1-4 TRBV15 CATSRPKGGLFF TGTGCCACCAGCAGACCGAAAGGTGGACTGTTTTTT
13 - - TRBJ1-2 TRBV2 CASLGAGNYGYTF TGTGCCAGCTTGGGGGCCGGAAACTATGGCTACACCTTC
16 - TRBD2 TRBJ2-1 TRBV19 CASSPRGSSGYNEQFF TGTGCCAGTAGCCCTCGGGGGTCTAGCGGTTACAATGAGCAGTTCTTC
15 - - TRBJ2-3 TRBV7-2 CASSTRQFSTDTQYF TGTGCCAGCAGCACCAGACAGTTTAGCACAGATACGCAGTATTTT
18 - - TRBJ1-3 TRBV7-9 CASSALGTAFYSGNTIYF TGTGCCAGCAGCGCGCTCGGGACGGCCTTTTACTCTGGAAACACCATATATTTT
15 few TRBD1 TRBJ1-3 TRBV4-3 CASSHAPGQRNTIYF TGCGCCAGCAGCCACGCTCCGGGACAGAGAAACACCATATATTTT
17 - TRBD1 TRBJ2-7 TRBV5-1 CASSTPERTGFSYEQYF TGCGCCAGCAGCACCCCCGAAAGGACAGGCTTCTCCTACGAGCAGTACTTC
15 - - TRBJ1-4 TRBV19 CASSSSGGSGEKLFF TGTGCCAGTAGTAGTAGCGGGGGTAGTGGTGAAAAACTGTTTTTT
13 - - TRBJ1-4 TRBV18 CASSPGTNEKLFF TGTGCCAGCTCACCGGGGACTAATGAAAAACTGTTTTTT
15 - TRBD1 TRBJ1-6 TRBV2 CASSEVRTGNSPLHF TGTGCCAGCAGTGAAGTCAGGACAGGGAATTCACCCCTCCACTTT
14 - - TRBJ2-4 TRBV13 CASRDSQREGIQYF TGTGCCAGCAGGGACAGCCAAAGGGAAGGCATTCAGTACTTC
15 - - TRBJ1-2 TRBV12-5 CASGLDGGLNYGYTF TGTGCTAGTGGTTTGGATGGGGGGCTGAACTATGGCTACACCTTC
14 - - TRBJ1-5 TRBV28 CASSSETDNQPQHF TGTGCCAGCAGTTCAGAAACGGACAATCAGCCCCAGCATTTT
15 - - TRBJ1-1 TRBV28 CASSLPPFREKGAFF TGTGCCAGCAGTTTGCCCCCATTCCGGGAGAAGGGAGCTTTCTTT
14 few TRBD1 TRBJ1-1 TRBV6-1 CASSDRQGVTEAFF TGTGCCAGCAGTGATCGCCAGGGGGTAACTGAAGCTTTCTTT
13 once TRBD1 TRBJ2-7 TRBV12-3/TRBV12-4 CASTRDSSYEQYF TGTGCCAGCACTAGGGACAGCTCCTACGAGCAGTACTTC
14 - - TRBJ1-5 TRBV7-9 CASSPIGDVEPQHF TGTGCCAGCAGCCCAATTGGGGACGTTGAGCCCCAGCATTTT
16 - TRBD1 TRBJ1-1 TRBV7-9 CASSLAQTGADTEAFF TGTGCCAGCAGCTTAGCCCAGACAGGGGCGGACACTGAAGCTTTCTTT
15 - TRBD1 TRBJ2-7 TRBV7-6 CASSLAPGQLYEQYF TGTGCCAGCAGCTTAGCCCCGGGACAGTTGTACGAGCAGTACTTC
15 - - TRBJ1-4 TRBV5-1 CASSLAGQGNEKLFF TGCGCCAGCAGCTTGGCCGGTCAGGGTAATGAAAAACTGTTTTTT
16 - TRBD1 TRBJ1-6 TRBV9 CASSVAGTGTNSPLHF TGTGCCAGCAGCGTAGCCGGGACAGGGACTAATTCACCCCTCCACTTT
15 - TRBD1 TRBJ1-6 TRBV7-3 CASSVQGGGQSPLHF TGTGCCAGCAGCGTCCAGGGGGGAGGTCAATCACCCCTCCACTTT
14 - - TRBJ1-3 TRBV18 CASSPSGTGNTIYF TGTGCCAGCTCCCCGTCAGGCACTGGAAACACCATATATTTT
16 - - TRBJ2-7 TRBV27 CASSFSGGIITYEQYF TGTGCCAGCAGTTTTTCGGGGGGCATTATTACCTACGAGCAGTACTTC
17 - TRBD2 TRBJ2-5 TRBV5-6 CASSSGVWTSGEETQYF TGTGCCAGCAGCTCGGGGGTCTGGACTAGTGGGGAGGAGACCCAGTACTTC
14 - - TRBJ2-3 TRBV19 CASSAGLRADTQYF TGTGCCAGTAGTGCGGGACTCCGGGCAGATACGCAGTATTTT
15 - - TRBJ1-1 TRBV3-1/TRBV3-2 CASSQDLAPDTEAFF TGTGCCAGCAGCCAAGATCTGGCCCCAGACACTGAAGCTTTCTTT
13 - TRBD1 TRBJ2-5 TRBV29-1 CSARTGGRETQYF TGCAGCGCCAGGACAGGGGGGAGGGAGACCCAGTACTTC
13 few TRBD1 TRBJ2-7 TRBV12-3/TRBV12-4 CASRKDRGGEQYF TGTGCCAGCAGAAAAGACAGGGGCGGCGAGCAGTACTTC
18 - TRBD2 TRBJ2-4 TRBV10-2 CASSERVAGDLAKNIQYF TGCGCCAGCAGTGAAAGAGTAGCGGGAGATCTAGCCAAAAACATTCAGTACTTC
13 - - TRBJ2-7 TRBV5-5 CASSLDRVLSTYF TGTGCCAGCAGCTTGGACAGGGTCCTTTCCACGTACTTC
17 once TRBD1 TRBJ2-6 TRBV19 CARPRTGSRTGANVLTF TGTGCCCGACCCCGGACAGGTTCTCGCACTGGAGCCAACGTCCTGACTTTC